The 2 T cell receptor beta chains below come from one sample, sequenced in a study of cytomegalovirus exposure and HLA in healthy donors. Vbeta (60) and Jbeta (13) primers were used in the PCR. Here immunoSEQ multiplex PCR was the method, and the copy in TCRdb shows in-frame clones only, minus some. This table has 150,000 to 200,000 clones, approximately 72% appearing once. What was sequenced was PBMCs. These receptors all come from a human donor in good health.

This clone was seen a handful of times. The rearrangement links TRBV6-1 to TRBJ1-1; D might be TRBD1 (6 bases). Looked up from germline, CDR1 is MNHNS and CDR2 is SASEGT. CDR3 size: 12 residues. Deletions cut 7 bases from V and 3 bases from J, with 9 bases between. CDR3 coding DNA: TGTGCCAGCACGGCAGGGGACACTGAAGCTTTCTTT. The encoded protein is CASTAGDTEAFF.

This clone has a handful of counts. The genes are TRBV5-1 and TRBJ2-3, with 7 bases aligning to TRBD2. Trimming at V came to 0 bases and at J to 4 bases, leaving 5 bases not matched to a gene. This CDR3 contains 15 residues. Germline CDR1 SGHRS, CDR2 YFSETQ. In DNA form, the CDR3 reads TGCGCCAGCAGCTTGGAAGCCCGGGGGGCAGATACGCAGTATTTT. This gives the protein CASSLEARGADTQYF.